These T cell receptor beta chains were read from a single sample in a study of identical twins. From the 5' RACE reads, TCRdb called clonotypes with MiXCR, one entry per CDR3 protein. Among approximately 630,000 distinct CDR3 sequences listed, around 7.4% were seen once. The same specimen was also included in a second study, on yellow fever vaccine responses in identical twins.

Material: PBMCs. Receptor source: a woman under 30 in good health. CDR3s include the opening cysteine and the closing phenylalanine or tryptophan.

12,TRBJ2-5,TRBV20-1,CSANREDVTQYF
16,TRBJ1-1,TRBV5-1,CASSLVIGGRHTEAFF
16,TRBJ1-1,TRBV7-2,CASSLALGRLNTEAFF
15,TRBJ1-2,TRBV29-1,CSVEPPGLINYGYTF
19,TRBJ2-3,TRBV11-1,CASSLAPLGIAVGPDTQYF
17,TRBJ2-4,TRBV11-2,CASSLAPYPLAKNIQYF
15,TRBJ2-7,TRBV7-9,CASSPLAWLAGASYF
14,TRBJ2-1,TRBV24-1,CATSDFSGGHEQFF
12,TRBJ1-5,TRBV29-1,CSVGNSNQPQHF
14,TRBJ2-1,TRBV4-1,CASTSLAGFNEQFF
15,TRBJ2-4,TRBV7-9,CASSTVYLAKNIQYF
13,TRBJ1-5,TRBV20-1,CSAHGQSNQPQHF
17,TRBJ2-5,TRBV3-1,CASSQGGWGGLTETQYF
15,TRBJ2-1,TRBV20-1,CSALTGKDSYNEQFF
15,TRBJ2-7,TRBV5-1,CASSKLAGETYEQYF
14,TRBJ1-1,TRBV3-1,CASSQRYANTEAFF
15,TRBJ2-1,TRBV9,CASSPLAGANNEQFF
16,TRBJ2-3,TRBV14,CASSQVLAGASNTQYF
15,TRBJ2-1,TRBV7-2,CASSLAAGAYNEQFF
14,TRBJ2-7,TRBV28,CASSGTGEFYEQYF
17,TRBJ2-3,TRBV20-1,CSARPYFRQGHTDTQYF
13,TRBJ2-1,TRBV20-1,CSASRAGDNEQFF
15,TRBJ2-2,TRBV7-9,CATPPRIANTGELFF